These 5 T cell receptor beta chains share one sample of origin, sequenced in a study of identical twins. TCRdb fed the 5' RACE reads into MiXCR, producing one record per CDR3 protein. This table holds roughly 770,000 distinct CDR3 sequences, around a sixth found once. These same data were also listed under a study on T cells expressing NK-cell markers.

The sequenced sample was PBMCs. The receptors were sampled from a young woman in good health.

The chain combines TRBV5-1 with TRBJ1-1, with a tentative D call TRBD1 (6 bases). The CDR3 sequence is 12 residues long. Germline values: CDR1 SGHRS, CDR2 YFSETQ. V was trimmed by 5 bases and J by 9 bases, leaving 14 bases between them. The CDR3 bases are TGCGCCAGCAGTCCGCCGACAGGACAAGCTTTCTTT. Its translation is CASSPPTGQAFF.

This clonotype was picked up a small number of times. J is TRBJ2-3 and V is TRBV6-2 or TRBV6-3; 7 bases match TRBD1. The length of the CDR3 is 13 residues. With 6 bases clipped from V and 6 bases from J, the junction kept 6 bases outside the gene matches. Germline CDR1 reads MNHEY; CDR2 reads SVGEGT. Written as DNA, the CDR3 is TGTGCCAGCAGACTAGGGGGCTTGGATACGCAGTATTTT. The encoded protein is CASRLGGLDTQYF.

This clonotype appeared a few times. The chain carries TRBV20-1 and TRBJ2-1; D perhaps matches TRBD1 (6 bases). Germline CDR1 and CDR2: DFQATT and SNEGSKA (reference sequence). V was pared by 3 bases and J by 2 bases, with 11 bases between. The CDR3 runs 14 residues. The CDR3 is CSARGDRTYNEQFF. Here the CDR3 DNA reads TGCAGTGCTAGGGGTGACAGGACCTACAATGAGCAGTTCTTC.

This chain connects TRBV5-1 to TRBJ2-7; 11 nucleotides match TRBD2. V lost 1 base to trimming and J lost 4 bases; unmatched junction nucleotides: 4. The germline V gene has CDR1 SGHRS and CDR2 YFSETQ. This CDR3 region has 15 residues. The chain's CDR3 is CASSLRSSGGYEQYF. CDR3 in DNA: TGCGCCAGCAGCTTGCGGTCTAGCGGGGGGTACGAGCAGTACTTC.

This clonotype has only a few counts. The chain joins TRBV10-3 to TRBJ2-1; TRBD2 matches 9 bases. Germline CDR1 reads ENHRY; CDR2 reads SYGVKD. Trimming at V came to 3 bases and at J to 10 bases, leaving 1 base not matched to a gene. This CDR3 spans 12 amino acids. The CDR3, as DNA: TGTGCCATCAGTGAAGCGGGGGGCGAGCAGTTCTTC. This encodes CAISEAGGEQFF.